This TCR beta chain was identified during a study of blood T cell repertoires in COVID-19. Using immunoSEQ multiplex PCR, the repertoire was profiled, and TCRdb retains in-frame clones only, with some absent. The sample lists over 150,000 clones, more than 80% occurring once. The CDR3 spans 12 residues. The V gene lost 3 bases and the J gene lost 6 bases, with 6 bases spanning the gap. The germline V gene encodes CDR1 SEHNR and CDR2 FQNEAQ (reference sequence). Sequenced input: peripheral blood. The J gene is TRBJ2-1, the V gene TRBV7-9; D remains ambiguous. This TCR was recovered from a human donor in a cohort sampled during active COVID-19. In DNA form, the CDR3 reads TGTGCCAGCAGCTTTATCAGCAATGAGCAGTTCTTC. Its translation is CASSFISNEQFF.